One sample yielded the 2 T cell receptor beta chains listed below, sequenced in a study of cytomegalovirus exposure and HLA in healthy donors. The method was immunoSEQ multiplex PCR; TCRdb's version includes in-frame clones alone and lacks a portion of them. The profile shows approximately 150,000 clones, 86% of them singletons. The sample consisted of PBMCs. All receptors come from a man between 18 and 29 years old in good health and CMV-seropositive.

The chain uses TRBV2 and TRBJ2-1; TRBD2 matches 12 bases. V dropped 6 bases and J dropped 3; count of bases not matched to a gene: 9. The CDR3 spans 17 residues. Per germline, CDR1 SNHLY and CDR2 FYNNEI. The CDR3 DNA reads as TGTGCCAGCAGAGCTAGCGGGGGGGCCACTGTCTACAATGAGCAGTTCTTC. Protein product: CASRASGGATVYNEQFF.

The gene calls are TRBV6-6 and TRBJ2-7, with unresolved D. In germline, CDR1 is MNHNY, CDR2 SVGAGI (reference sequence). V was trimmed by 4 bases and J by 7 bases, leaving 14 bases between them. The CDR3 is 13 residues long. CDR3 coding DNA: TGTGCCAGCAGTTCAGCCCTCATCGGGGAGCAGTACTTC. Its protein is CASSSALIGEQYF.